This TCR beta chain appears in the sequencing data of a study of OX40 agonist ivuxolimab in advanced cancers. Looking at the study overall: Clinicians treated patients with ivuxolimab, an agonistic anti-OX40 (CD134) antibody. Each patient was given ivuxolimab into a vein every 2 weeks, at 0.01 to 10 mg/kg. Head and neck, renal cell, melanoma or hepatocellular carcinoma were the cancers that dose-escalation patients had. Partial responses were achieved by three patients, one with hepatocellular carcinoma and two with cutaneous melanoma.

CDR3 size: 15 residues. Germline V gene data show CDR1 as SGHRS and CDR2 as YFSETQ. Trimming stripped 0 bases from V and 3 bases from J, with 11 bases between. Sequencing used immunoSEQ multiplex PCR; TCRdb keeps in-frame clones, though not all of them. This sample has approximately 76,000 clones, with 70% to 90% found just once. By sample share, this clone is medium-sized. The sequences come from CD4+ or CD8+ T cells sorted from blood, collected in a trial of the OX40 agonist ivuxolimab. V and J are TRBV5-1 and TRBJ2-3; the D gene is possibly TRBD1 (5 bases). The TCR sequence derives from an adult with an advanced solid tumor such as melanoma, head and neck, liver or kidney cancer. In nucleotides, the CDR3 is TGCGCCAGCAGCTTGGAGGCCCCAGGGACAGATACGCAGTATTTT. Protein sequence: CASSLEAPGTDTQYF.